This TCR beta chain was sequenced in a study of PD-L1 blockade in urothelial cancer. Overall study: The researchers analyzed blood 3 weeks (second dose) and 6 weeks after treatment start. Study-level results: Below-median pretreatment blood TCR clonality was a predictor of better survival.

The time point: pretreatment peripheral blood. The number of samples from each patient was between 1 and 8, taken pretreatment and on-treatment. Using immunoSEQ multiplex PCR, the repertoire was profiled, and TCRdb retains in-frame clones only, with some absent. The sample includes under 70,000 clones, about 85% of them seen just once. Concerning this clone: Its specificity is unknown.

The germline CDR1 and CDR2 sequences are SNHLY and FYNNEI. V lost 5 bases to trimming and J lost 5 bases, with 9 bases between them. This CDR3 contains 12 residues. The input for sequencing was PBMCs, taken around atezolizumab (anti-PD-L1) treatment. The clonotype originates from a man aged 65 to 85 with urothelial cancer. The V gene is TRBV2, the J gene TRBJ1-1; no clear D gene. DNA for the CDR3: TGTGCCAGCAGTAGCACCCGGACTGAAGCTTTCTTT. Amino acid sequence: CASSSTRTEAFF. The full variable domain, with the rest looked up from reference TRBV2 and TRBJ1-1, is EPEVTQTPSHQVTQMGQEVILRCVPISNHLYFYWYRQILGQKVEFLVSFYNNEISEKSEIFDDQFSVERPDGSNFTLKIRSTKLEDSAMYFCASSSTRTEAFFGQGTRLTVV.